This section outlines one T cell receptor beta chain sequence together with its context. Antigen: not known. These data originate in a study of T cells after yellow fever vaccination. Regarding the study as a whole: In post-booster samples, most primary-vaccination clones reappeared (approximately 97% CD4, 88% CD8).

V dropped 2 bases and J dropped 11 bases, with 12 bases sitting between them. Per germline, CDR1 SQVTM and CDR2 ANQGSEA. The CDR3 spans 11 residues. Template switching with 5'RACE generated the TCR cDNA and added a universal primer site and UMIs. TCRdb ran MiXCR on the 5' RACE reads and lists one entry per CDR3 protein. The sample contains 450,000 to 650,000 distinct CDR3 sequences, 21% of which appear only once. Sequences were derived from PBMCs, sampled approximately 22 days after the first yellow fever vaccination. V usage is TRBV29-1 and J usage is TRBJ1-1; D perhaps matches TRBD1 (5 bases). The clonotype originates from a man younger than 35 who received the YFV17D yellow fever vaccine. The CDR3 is CSVEWGGHAFF. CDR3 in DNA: TGCAGCGTTGAATGGGGGGGTCACGCTTTCTTT.